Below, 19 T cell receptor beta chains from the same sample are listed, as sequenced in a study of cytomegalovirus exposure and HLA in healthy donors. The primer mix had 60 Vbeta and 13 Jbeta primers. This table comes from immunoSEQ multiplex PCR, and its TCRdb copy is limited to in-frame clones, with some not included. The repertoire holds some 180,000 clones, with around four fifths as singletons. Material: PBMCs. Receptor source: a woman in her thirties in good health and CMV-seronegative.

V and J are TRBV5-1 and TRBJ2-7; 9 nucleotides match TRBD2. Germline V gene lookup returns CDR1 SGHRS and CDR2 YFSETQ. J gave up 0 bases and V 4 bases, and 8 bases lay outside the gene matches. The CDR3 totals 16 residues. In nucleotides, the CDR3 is TGCGCCAGCAGCCTTAAAGCGGGGGGTAACTCCTACGAGCAGTACTTC. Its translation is CASSLKAGGNSYEQYF. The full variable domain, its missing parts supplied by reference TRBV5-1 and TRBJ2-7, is KAGVTQTPRYLIKTRGQQVTLSCSPISGHRSVSWYQQTPGQGLQFLFEYFSETQRNKGNFPGRFSGRQFSNSRSEMNVSTLELGDSALYLCASSLKAGGNSYEQYFGPGTRLTVT.

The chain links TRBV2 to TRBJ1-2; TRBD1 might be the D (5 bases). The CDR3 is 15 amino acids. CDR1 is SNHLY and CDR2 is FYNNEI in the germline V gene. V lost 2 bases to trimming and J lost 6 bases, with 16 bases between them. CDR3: CASSETWAGRDGYTF. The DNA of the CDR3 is TGTGCCAGCAGTGAAACCTGGGCAGGGAGGGATGGCTACACCTTC. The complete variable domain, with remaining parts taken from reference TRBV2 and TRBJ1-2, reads EPEVTQTPSHQVTQMGQEVILRCVPISNHLYFYWYRQILGQKVEFLVSFYNNEISEKSEIFDDQFSVERPDGSNFTLKIRSTKLEDSAMYFCASSETWAGRDGYTFGSGTRLTVV.

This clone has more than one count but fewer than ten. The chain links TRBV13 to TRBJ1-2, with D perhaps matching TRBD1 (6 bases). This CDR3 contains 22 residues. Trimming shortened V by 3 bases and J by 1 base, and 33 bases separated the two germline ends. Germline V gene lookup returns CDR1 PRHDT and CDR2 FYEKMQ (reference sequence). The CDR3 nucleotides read TGTGCCAGCAGCTTGGCTCCTCTGAGGGGGATCCTCCACCAGGATCTTAACTATGGCTACACCTTC. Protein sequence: CASSLAPLRGILHQDLNYGYTF. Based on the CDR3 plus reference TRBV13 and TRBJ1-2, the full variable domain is AAGVIQSPRHLIKEKRETATLKCYPIPRHDTVYWYQQGPGQDPQFLISFYEKMQSDKGSIPDRFSAQQFSDYHSELNMSSLELGDSALYFCASSLAPLRGILHQDLNYGYTFGSGTRLTVV.

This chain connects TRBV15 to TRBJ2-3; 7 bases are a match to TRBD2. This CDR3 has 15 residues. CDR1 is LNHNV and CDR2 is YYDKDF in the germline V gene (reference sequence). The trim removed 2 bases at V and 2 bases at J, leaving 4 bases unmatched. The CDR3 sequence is CATSRRGVNTDTQYF. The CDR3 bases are TGTGCCACCAGCAGACGGGGGGTAAACACAGATACGCAGTATTTT.

DNA for the CDR3: TGTGCCAGCAGCTTTAATGAAAAACTGTTTTTT. Protein sequence: CASSFNEKLFF. The chain uses TRBV27 and TRBJ1-4; no reliable D call. The CDR3 is 11 amino acids. CDR1 and CDR2 (germline): MNHEY, SMNVEV (reference sequence). V lost 6 bases to trimming and J lost 4 bases, with 3 bases between them.

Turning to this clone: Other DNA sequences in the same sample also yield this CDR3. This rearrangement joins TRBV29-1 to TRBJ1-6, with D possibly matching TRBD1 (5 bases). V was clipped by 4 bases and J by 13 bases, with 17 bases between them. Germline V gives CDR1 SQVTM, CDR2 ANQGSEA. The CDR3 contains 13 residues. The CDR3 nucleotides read TGCAGCGTTGTAGGGCAGGGTCGTTCCCCCCTCCACTTT. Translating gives CSVVGQGRSPLHF.

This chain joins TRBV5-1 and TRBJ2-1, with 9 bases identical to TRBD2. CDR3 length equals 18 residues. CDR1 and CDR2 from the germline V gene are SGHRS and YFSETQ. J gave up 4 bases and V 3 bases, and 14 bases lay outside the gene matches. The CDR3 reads CASSSQGLAGTRYNEQFF. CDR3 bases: TGCGCCAGCAGCTCCCAAGGGCTAGCGGGGACCCGTTACAATGAGCAGTTCTTC.

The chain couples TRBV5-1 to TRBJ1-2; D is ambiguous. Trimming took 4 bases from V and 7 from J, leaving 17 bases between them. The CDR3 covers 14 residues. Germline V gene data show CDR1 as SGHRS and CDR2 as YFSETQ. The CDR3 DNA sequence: TGCGCCAGCAGCCGGGCGGAGGGAAGGGCTGGCTACACCTTC. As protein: CASSRAEGRAGYTF.

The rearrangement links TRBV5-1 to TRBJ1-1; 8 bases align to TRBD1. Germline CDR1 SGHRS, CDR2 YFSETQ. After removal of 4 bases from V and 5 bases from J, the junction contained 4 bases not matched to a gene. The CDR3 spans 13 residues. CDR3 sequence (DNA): TGCGCCAGCAGCGAGGACAGGGTTACTGAAGCTTTCTTT. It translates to CASSEDRVTEAFF.

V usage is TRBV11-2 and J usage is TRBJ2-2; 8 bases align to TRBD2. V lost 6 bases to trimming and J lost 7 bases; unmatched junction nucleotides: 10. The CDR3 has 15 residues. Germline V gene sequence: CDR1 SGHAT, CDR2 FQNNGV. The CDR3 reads CASRRSGTRIGELFF. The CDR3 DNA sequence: TGTGCCAGCAGAAGATCCGGGACTAGAATCGGGGAGCTGTTTTTT.

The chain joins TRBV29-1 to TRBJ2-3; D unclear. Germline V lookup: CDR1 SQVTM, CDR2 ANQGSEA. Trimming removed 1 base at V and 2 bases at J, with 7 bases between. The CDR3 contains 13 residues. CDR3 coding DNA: TGCAGCGTTGAAGGGCAGTACACAGATACGCAGTATTTT. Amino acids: CSVEGQYTDTQYF.

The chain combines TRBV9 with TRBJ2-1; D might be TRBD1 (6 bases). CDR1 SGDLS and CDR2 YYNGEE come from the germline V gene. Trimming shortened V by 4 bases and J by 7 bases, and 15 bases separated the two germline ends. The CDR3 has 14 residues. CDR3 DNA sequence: TGTGCCAGCAGCAACACAGGGTTCGTTAATGAGCAGTTCTTC. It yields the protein CASSNTGFVNEQFF. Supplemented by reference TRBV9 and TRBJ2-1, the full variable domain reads DSGVTQTPKHLITATGQRVTLRCSPRSGDLSVYWYQQSLDQGLQFLIQYYNGEERAKGNILERFSAQQFPDLHSELNLSSLELGDSALYFCASSNTGFVNEQFFGPGTRLTVL.

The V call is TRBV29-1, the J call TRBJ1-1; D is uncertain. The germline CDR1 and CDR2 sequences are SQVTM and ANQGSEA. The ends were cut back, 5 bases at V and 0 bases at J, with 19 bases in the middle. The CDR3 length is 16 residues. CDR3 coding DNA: TGCAGCGTTTCACCAATGACGTGGACTATGAACACTGAAGCTTTCTTT. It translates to CSVSPMTWTMNTEAFF.

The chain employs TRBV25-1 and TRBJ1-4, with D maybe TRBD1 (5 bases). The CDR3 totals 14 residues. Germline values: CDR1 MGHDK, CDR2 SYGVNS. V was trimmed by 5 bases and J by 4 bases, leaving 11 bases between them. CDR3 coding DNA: TGTGCCAGCAGTAGGGGCTTCGGTAATGAAAAACTGTTTTTT. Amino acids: CASSRGFGNEKLFF. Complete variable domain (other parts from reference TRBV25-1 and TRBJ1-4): EADIYQTPRYLVIGTGKKITLECSQTMGHDKMYWYQQDPGMELHLIHYSYGVNSTEKGDLSSESTVSRIRTEHFPLTLESARPSHTSQYLCASSRGFGNEKLFFGSGTQLSVL.

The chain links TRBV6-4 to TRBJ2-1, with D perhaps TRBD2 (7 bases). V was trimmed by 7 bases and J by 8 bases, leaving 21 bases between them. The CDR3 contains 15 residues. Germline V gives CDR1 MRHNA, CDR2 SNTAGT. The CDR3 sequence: CASTLEGGAWDEQFF. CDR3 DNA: TGTGCCAGCACCTTAGAGGGGGGGGCATGGGATGAGCAGTTCTTC.

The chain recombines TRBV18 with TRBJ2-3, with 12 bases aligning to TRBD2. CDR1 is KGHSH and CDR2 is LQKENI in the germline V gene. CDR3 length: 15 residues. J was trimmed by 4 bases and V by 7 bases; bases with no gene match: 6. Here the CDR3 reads CASFSSGGAPDTQYF. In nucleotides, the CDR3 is TGTGCCAGCTTCTCTAGCGGGGGGGCCCCAGATACGCAGTATTTT. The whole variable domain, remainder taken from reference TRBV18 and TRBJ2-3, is NAGVMQNPRHLVRRRGQEARLRCSPMKGHSHVYWYRQLPEEGLKFMVYLQKENIIDESGMPKERFSAEFPKEGPSILRIQQVVRGDSAAYFCASFSSGGAPDTQYFGPGTRLTVL.

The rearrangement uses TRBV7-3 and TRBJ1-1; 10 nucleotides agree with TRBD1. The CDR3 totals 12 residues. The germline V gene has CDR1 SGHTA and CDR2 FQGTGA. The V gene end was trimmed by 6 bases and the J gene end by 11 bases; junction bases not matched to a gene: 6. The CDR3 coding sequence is TGTGCCAGCAGGCCAGACAGGGGGCCGGCTTTCTTT. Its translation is CASRPDRGPAFF.

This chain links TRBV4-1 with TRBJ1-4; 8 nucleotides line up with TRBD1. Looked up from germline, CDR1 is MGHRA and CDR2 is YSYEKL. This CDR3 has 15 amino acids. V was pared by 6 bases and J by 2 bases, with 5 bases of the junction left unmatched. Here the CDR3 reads CASSPGGLTNEKLFF. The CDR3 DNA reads TGCGCCAGCAGTCCAGGGGGCTTGACTAATGAAAAACTGTTTTTT.

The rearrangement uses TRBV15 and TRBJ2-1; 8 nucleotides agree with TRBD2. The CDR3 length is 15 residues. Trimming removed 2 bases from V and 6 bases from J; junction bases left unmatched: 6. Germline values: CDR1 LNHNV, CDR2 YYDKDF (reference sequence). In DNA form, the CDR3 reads TGTGCCACCAGCAGACGGACTAGCTTAGGCAATGAGCAGTTCTTC. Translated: CATSRRTSLGNEQFF.